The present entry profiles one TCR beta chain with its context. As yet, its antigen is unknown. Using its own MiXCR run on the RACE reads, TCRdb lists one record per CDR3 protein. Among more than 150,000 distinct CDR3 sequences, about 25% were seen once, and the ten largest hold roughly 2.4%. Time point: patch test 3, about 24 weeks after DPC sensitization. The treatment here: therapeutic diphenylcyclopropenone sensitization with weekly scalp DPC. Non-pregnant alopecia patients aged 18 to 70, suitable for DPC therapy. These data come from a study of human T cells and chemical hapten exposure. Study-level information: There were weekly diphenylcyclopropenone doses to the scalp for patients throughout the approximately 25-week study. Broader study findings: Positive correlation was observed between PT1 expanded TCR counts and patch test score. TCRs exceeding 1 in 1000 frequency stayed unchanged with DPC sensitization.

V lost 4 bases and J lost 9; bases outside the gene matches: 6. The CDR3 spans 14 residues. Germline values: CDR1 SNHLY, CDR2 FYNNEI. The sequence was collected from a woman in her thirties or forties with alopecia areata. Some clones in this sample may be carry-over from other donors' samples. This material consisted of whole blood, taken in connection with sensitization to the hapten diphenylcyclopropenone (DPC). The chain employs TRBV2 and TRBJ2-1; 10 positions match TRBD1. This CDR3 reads CASSVGTGDGEQFF. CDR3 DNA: TGTGCCAGCAGTGTTGGGACAGGGGACGGTGAGCAGTTCTTC.